This T cell receptor (beta chain) originates from a study of T-cell reconstitution after alpha-beta-depleted transplantation in children. The authors prepared the TCRbeta library with unique molecular identifiers. TCRdb independently ran MiXCR on the PCR reads; one entry per CDR3 protein. The sample contains some 200,000 distinct CDR3 sequences, 9.7% of which appear only once. CDR1 and CDR2 from the germline V gene are SGHTA and FQGNSA. V lost 6 bases to trimming and J lost 3 bases, with 15 bases between them. The CDR3 is made up of 14 amino acids. This clonotype was observed at least ten times. This chain joins TRBV7-2 and TRBJ2-7; D is ambiguous. This clonotype was sampled from a human donor who donated a stem cell graft to a child with SCID. This specimen consisted of PBMCs from the stem cell graft donor, obtained from the stem cell graft. This CDR3 reads CASSFLNRDYEQYF. The CDR3 nucleotides read TGTGCCAGCAGTTTCCTAAACCGTGACTACGAGCAGTACTTC.